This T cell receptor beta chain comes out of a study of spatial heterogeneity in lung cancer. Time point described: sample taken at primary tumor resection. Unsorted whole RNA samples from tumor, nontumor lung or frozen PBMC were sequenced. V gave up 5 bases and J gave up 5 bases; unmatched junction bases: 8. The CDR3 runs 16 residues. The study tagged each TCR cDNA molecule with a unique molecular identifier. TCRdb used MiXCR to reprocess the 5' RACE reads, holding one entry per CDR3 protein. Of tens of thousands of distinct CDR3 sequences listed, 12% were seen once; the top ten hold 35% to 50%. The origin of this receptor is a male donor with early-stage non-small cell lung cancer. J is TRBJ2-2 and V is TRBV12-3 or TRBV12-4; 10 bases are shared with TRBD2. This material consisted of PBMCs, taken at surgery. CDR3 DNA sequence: TGTGCCAGCAGTCCCGTAGCGGGAGGCGTAACCGGGGAGCTGTTTTTT. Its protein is CASSPVAGGVTGELFF.